Listed here is a single T cell receptor beta chain. Its specificity is not known. The sample belongs to a study of shared clonotypes between healthy human individuals. Notes on the study in general: Although depth was large, rarefaction showed that sequencing of the sorted subsets was incomplete.

Sequencing used immunoSEQ multiplex PCR; TCRdb keeps in-frame clones, though not all of them. The table lists approximately 810,000 clones, over 90% of them singletons. Naive CD8 cells were CD45RO-negative, positively selected for CCR7, excluding terminally differentiated effector memory CD45RA+ cells. The V end lost 6 bases, the J end lost 10 bases, and 18 bases lay between the germline ends. Germline V lookup: CDR1 SEHNR, CDR2 FQNEAQ (reference sequence). CDR3 size: 13 residues. The chain links TRBV7-9 to TRBJ1-1; possibly TRBD1 for D (5 bases). This receptor was taken from a young man in good health. What was sequenced was naive CD8+ T cells sorted from blood. For the CDR3, the DNA is TGTGCCAGCAGGGGGCAGACGGGGCCGGGAGCTTTCTTT. Translation gives CASRGQTGPGAFF.